This T cell receptor beta chain was found in a study of blood T cell repertoires in COVID-19. Overall study context: The United States, Italy and Spain were the sources of the acute and convalescent COVID-19 samples.

With respect to this clone: Its ends do not fully match the called genes, so a read error is possible.

From germline, CDR1 is SSHAT and CDR2 FNYEAQ (reference sequence). The CDR3 totals 16 residues. In the original processing: Reference gene primer amplification gave estimated nucleated cell counts. TCRdb keeps only in-frame clones here, not all; method: immunoSEQ multiplex PCR. V, J and clone size are those of that table, while D and trimming were read from the DNA. The sample yields about 230,000 clones, around four fifths seen once. The source material was peripheral blood. This clonotype originated in a man older than 75 with acute or convalescent COVID-19. The chain carries TRBV7-7 and TRBJ2-1; the D is unclear. CDR3 bases: TGTGCTAGCAGCTTAGGAATTGCCGCGCAAGACAATGAGCAGTTCTTC. Translating it yields CASSLGIAAQDNEQFF.